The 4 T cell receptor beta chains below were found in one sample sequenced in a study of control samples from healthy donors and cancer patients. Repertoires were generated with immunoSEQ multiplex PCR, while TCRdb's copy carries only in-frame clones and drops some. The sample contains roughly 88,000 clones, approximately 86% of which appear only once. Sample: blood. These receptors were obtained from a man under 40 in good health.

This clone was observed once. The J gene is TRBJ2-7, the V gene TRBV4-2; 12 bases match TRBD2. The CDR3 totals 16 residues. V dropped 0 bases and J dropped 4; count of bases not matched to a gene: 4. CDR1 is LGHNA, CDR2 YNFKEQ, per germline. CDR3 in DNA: TGTGCCAGCAGCCAAGAGGCTAGCGGGGGGGCTTACGAGCAGTACTTC. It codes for CASSQEASGGAYEQYF.

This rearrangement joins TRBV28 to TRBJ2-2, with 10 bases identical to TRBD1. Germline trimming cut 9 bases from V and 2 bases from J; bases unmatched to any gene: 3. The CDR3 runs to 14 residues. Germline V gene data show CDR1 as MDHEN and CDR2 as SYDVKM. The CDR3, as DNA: TGTGCCAGTCAGACAGGGGGCAACACCGGGGAGCTGTTTTTT. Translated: CASQTGGNTGELFF.

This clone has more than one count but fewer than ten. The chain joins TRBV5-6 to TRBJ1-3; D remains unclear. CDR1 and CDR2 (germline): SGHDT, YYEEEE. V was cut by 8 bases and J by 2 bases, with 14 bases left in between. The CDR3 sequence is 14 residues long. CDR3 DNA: TGTGCCAGTTCCGAGGCGGGAACTGGAAACACCATATATTTT. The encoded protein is CASSEAGTGNTIYF. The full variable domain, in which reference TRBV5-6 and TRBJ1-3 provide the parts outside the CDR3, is DAGVTQSPTHLIKTRGQQVTLRCSPKSGHDTVSWYQQALGQGPQFIFQYYEEEERQRGNFPDRFSGHQFPNYSSELNVNALLLGDSALYLCASSEAGTGNTIYFGEGSWLTVV.

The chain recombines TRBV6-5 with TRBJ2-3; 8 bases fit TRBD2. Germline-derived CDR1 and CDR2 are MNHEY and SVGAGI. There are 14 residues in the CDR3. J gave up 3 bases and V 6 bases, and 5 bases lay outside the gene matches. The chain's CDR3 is CASRRSGETDTQYF. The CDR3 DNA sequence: TGTGCCAGCAGACGTAGCGGGGAGACAGATACGCAGTATTTT.